Sequencing of this TCR beta chain was carried out in a study of T cells after yellow fever vaccination. This CDR3 contains 14 residues. The V gene's germline CDR1 is SGHKS and CDR2 YYEKEE (reference sequence). V dropped 3 bases and J dropped 8 bases, with 14 bases sitting between them. One entry per CDR3 protein, called by TCRdb with MiXCR from the 5' RACE reads. The data hold 240,000 or so distinct CDR3 sequences, with 6.9% observed a single time. The TCR originated in a man aged 30 to 39 who received the YFV17D yellow fever vaccine. The sample consisted of CD4+ T cells sorted from PBMCs, taken 15 days after the yellow fever booster vaccination. The rearrangement uses TRBV5-5 and TRBJ1-4; tentatively, D is TRBD1 (5 bases). The DNA of the CDR3 is TGTGCCAGCAGCTCCTCGAGGGGCCTGGAAAAACTGTTTTTT. Protein product: CASSSSRGLEKLFF.